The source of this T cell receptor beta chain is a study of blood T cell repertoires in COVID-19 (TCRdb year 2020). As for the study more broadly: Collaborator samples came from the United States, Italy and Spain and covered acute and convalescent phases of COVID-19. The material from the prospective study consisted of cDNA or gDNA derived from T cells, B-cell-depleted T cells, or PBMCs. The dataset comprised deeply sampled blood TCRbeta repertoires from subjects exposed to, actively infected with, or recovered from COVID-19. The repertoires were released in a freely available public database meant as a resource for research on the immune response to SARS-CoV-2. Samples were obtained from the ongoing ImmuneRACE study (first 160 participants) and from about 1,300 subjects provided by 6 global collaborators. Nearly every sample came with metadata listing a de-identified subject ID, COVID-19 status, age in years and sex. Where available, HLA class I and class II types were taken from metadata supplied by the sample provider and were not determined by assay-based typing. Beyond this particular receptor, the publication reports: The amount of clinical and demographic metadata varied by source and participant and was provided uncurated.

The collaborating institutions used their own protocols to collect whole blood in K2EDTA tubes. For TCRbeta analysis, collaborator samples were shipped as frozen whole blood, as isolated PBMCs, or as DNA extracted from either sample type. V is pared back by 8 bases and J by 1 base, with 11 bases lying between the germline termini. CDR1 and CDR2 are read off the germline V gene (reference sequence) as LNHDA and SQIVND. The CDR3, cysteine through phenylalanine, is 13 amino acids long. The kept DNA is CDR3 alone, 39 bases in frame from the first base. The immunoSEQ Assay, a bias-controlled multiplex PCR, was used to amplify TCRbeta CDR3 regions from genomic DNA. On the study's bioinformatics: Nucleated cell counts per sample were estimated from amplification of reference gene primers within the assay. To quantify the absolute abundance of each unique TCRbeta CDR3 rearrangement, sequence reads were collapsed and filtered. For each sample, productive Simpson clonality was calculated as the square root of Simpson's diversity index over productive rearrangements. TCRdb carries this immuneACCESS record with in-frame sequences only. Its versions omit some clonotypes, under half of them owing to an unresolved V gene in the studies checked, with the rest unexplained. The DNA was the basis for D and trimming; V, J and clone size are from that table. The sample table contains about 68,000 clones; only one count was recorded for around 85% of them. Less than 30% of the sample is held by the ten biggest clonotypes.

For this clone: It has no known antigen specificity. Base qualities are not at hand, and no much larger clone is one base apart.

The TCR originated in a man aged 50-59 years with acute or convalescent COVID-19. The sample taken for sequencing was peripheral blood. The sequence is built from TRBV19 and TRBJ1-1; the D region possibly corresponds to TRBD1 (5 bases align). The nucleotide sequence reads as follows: TGTGCCAGTTCAGGGCTCGAGAACACTGAAGCTTTCTTT. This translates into CASSGLENTEAFF.